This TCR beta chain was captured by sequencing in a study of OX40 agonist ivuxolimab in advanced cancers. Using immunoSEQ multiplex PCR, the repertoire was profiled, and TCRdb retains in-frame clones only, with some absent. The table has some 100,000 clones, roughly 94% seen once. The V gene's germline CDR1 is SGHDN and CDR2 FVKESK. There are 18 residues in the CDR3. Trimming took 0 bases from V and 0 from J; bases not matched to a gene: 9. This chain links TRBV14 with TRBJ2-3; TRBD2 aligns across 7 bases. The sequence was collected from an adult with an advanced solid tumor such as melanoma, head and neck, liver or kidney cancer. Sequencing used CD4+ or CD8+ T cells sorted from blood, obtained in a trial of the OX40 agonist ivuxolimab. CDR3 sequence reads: CASSQESPLATSTDTQYF. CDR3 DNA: TGTGCCAGCAGCCAAGAATCCCCACTAGCGACTAGCACAGATACGCAGTATTTT.